In this sample, the clone carrying this T cell receptor (beta chain) turned up a few times. A read error may be the cause here, since a much bigger clone is one base away. The study ran its PCR with 60 Vbeta and 13 Jbeta primers. TCRdb's copy holds only in-frame clones and misses some; the assay was immunoSEQ multiplex PCR. The sample gives some 150,000 clones, approximately 74% of which show up once; 2.8% is in the top ten. These data belong to a study of cytomegalovirus exposure and HLA in healthy donors. CDR1 and CDR2 from the germline V gene are SGHAT and FQNNGV. Trimming took off 5 bases at V and 0 bases at J, with 11 bases between the two ends. The CDR3 covers 16 residues.

This chain uses TRBV11-2 with TRBJ2-6; maybe TRBD1 (6 bases). The source of this sequence is a man between 18 and 35 years old in good health and CMV-seronegative. The sequenced sample was PBMCs. The CDR3 protein is CASSRDISSGANVLTF. The CDR3 DNA reads as TGTGCCAGCAGCCGGGACATAAGCTCTGGGGCCAACGTCCTGACTTTC.